The 11 T cell receptor beta chains below were found in one sample sequenced in a study of blood T cell repertoires in COVID-19. Repertoires were generated with immunoSEQ multiplex PCR, while TCRdb's copy carries only in-frame clones and drops some. The sample consists of 250,000 to 350,000 clones, around nine tenths of them appearing once. Sequenced input: peripheral blood. All receptors come from a man aged 25 to 40 with acute or convalescent COVID-19.

The rearrangement joins TRBV5-4 to TRBJ2-7, with 7 nucleotides matching TRBD1. CDR3 length equals 15 residues. J lost 3 bases, V lost 3 bases, and 9 bases had no gene match. Per germline, CDR1 SGHNT and CDR2 YYREEE (reference sequence). CDR3 bases: TGTGCCAGCAGCTCGCCGGGACAGACCTTCTACGAGCAGTACTTC. Translated, it gives CASSSPGQTFYEQYF.

This clone turned up a few times. V gene TRBV7-9 combines with J gene TRBJ2-7, with 7 bases identical to TRBD1. The CDR3 totals 16 residues. Germline trimming cut 4 bases from V and 0 bases from J; bases unmatched to any gene: 9. Looked up from germline, CDR1 is SEHNR and CDR2 is FQNEAQ (reference sequence). The CDR3 coding sequence is TGTGCCAGCAGCTCTACCAGGACAGGCAGCTCCTACGAGCAGTACTTC. Its translation: CASSSTRTGSSYEQYF.

The table lists this clone with a count of one. The chain has TRBV2 and TRBJ2-5, with 7 bases matching TRBD1. Germline-derived CDR1 and CDR2 are SNHLY and FYNNEI. The CDR3 consists of 19 residues. J gave up 0 bases and V 2 bases, and 15 bases lay outside the gene matches. The CDR3 DNA follows: TGTGCCAGCAGTGAAAAGGGGCCCCTAGGGGGCTGGTACCAAGAGACCCAGTACTTC. Its protein is CASSEKGPLGGWYQETQYF.

The genes are TRBV7-9 and TRBJ2-5, with TRBD1 matching over 7 bases. The CDR3 sequence is 15 residues long. The germline V gene encodes CDR1 SEHNR and CDR2 FQNEAQ (reference sequence). The V gene end was trimmed by 1 base and the J gene end by 5 bases; junction bases not matched to a gene: 7. The CDR3 region has the DNA TGTGCCAGCAGCTTAGGGGGACAGTTCTGGGAGACCCAGTACTTC. Translating it yields CASSLGGQFWETQYF.

V is TRBV11-2 and J is TRBJ2-5, with D maybe TRBD1 (5 bases). This CDR3 has 15 residues. CDR1 SGHAT and CDR2 FQNNGV come from the germline V gene. V shed 2 bases and J shed 5 bases, with 15 bases lying between them. The CDR3 loop reads CASSLKRQGRETQYF. DNA of the CDR3: TGTGCCAGCAGCTTAAAGCGTCAGGGTAGGGAGACCCAGTACTTC.

The CDR3 DNA sequence: TGTGCCAGCAGTTTAGGCGGTGGGGGGTCGTCTGGGGCCAACGTCCTGACTTTC. Protein: CASSLGGGGSSGANVLTF. The gene calls are TRBV27 and TRBJ2-6; perhaps TRBD2 as D (6 bases). The CDR3 extends over 18 amino acids. Germline V gene data show CDR1 as MNHEY and CDR2 as SMNVEV (reference sequence). V was cut by 2 bases and J by 1 base, with 15 bases left in between.

This chain connects TRBV28 to TRBJ1-1, with 8 bases lining up with TRBD1. Looked up from germline, CDR1 is MDHEN and CDR2 is SYDVKM. The CDR3 contains 15 residues. V lost 4 bases, J lost 6 bases, and 10 bases stayed unmatched. CDR3 residues: CASSSPDREGSEAFF. The CDR3 DNA follows: TGTGCCAGCAGTTCCCCGGACAGGGAGGGCTCTGAAGCTTTCTTT.

The chain is built from TRBV10-3 and TRBJ2-4; the match to TRBD1 covers 7 bases. Per germline, CDR1 ENHRY and CDR2 SYGVKD. This CDR3 is built from 11 residues. V lost 5 bases, J lost 15 bases, and 7 bases stayed unmatched. The CDR3 DNA follows: TGTGCCATCAGTCCCGGGACAGAATTGTACTTC. Translated, it gives CAISPGTELYF.

This sequence joins TRBV30 and TRBJ1-1, with D unclear. The ends were cut back, 4 bases at V and 3 bases at J, with 15 bases in the middle. The germline V gene has CDR1 GTSNPN and CDR2 SVGIG (reference sequence). The CDR3 totals 14 residues. In nucleotides, the CDR3 is TGTGCCTGGACCCTCCGGGGATGGGACACTGAAGCTTTCTTT. This gives the protein CAWTLRGWDTEAFF.

V gene TRBV27 combines with J gene TRBJ1-1; maybe TRBD1 (6 bases). V lost 10 bases and J lost 5, with 20 bases in between. Germline V gene data show CDR1 as MNHEY and CDR2 as SMNVEV (reference sequence). CDR3 length: 14 amino acids. In DNA, the CDR3 is TGTGCCACCCTAATCTACCCTACAGGGACTGAAGCTTTCTTT. It translates to CATLIYPTGTEAFF.

This clone is a singleton in its sample. The V call is TRBV19, the J call TRBJ1-5, with D perhaps matching TRBD1 (6 bases). The CDR3 is made up of 13 amino acids. Germline CDR1 and CDR2: LNHDA and SQIVND (reference sequence). Trimming took off 3 bases at V and 6 bases at J, with 9 bases between the two ends. The CDR3 here is CASSMTGGQPQHF. CDR3 DNA: TGTGCCAGTAGTATGACAGGCGGTCAGCCCCAGCATTTT.